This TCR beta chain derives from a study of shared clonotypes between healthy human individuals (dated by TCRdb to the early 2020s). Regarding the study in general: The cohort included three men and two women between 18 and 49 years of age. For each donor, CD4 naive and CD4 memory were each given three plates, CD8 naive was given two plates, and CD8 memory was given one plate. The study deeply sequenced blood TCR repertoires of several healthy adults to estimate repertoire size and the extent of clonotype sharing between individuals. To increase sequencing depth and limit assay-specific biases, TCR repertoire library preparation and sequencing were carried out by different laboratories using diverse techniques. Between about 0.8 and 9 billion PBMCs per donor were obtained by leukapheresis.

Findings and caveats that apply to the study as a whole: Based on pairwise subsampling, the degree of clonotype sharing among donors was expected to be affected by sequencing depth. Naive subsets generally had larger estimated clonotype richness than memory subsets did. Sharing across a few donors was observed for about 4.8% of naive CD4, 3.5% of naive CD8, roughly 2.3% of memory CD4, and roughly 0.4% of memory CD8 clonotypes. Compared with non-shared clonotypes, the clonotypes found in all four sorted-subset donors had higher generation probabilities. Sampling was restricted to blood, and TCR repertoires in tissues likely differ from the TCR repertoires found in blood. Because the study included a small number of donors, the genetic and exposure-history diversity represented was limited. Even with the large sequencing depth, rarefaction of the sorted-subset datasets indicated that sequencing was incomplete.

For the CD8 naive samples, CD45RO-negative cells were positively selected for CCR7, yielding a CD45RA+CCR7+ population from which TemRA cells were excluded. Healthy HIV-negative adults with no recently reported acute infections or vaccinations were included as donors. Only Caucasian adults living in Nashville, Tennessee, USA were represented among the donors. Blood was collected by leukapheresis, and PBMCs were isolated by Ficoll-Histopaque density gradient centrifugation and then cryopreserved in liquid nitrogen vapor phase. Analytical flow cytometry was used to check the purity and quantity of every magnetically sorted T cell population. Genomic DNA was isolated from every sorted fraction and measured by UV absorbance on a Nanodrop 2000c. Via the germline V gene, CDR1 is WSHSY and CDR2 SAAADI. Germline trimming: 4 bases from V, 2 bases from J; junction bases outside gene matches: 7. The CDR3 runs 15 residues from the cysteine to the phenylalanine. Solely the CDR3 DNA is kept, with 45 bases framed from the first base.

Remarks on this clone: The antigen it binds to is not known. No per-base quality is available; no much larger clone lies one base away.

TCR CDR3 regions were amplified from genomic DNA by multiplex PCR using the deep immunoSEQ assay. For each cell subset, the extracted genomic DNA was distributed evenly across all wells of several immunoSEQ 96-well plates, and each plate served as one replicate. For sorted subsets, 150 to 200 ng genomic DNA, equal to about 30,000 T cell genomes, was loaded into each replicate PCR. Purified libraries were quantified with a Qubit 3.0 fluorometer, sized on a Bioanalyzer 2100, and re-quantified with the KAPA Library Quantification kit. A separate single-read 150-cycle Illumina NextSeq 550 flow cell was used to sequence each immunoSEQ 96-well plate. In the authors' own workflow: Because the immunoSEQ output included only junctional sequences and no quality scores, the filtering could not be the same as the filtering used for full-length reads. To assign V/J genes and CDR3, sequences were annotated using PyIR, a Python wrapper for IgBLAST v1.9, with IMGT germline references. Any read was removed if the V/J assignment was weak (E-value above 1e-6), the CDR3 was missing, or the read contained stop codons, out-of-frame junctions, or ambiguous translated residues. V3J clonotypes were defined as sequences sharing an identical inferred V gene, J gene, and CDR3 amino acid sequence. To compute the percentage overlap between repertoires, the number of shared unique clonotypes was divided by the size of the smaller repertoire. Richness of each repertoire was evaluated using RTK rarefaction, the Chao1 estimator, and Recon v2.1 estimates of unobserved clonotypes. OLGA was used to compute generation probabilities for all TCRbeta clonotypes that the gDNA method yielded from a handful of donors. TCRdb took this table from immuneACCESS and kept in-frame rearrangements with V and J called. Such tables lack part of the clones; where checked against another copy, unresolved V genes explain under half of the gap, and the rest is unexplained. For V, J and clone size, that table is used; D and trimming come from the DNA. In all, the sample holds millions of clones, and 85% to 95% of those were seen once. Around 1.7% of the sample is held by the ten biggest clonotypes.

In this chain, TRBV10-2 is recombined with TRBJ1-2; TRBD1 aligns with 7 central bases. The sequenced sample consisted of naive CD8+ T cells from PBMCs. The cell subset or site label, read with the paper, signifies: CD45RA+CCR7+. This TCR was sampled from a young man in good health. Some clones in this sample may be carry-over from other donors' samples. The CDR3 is CASSALDRMNYGYTF. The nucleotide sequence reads TGCGCCAGCAGTGCTTTGGACAGGATGAACTATGGCTACACCTTC.